The 31 T cell receptor beta chains below all came from one sample that was sequenced in a study of control samples from healthy donors and cancer patients. Produced via immunoSEQ multiplex PCR; TCRdb's table is partial and in-frame only. The sample has about 180,000 clones, 91% seen once. Source material: blood. The receptors stem from a middle-aged woman in good health.

J is TRBJ2-3 and V is TRBV4-1, with 12 bases matching TRBD2. This CDR3 comprises 17 residues. CDR1 MGHRA and CDR2 YSYEKL come from the germline V gene. Losses at the gene ends were 0 bases for V and 6 bases for J; bases not matched to a gene: 7. The CDR3 here is CASSQDSLAGGGDTQYF. CDR3 DNA: TGCGCCAGCAGCCAAGATTCACTAGCGGGGGGAGGGGATACGCAGTATTTT.

V gene TRBV29-1 combines with J gene TRBJ2-1; D remains unclear. V was shortened by 4 bases and J by 4 bases, with 5 bases between the two germline ends. Germline V CDR1 and CDR2: SQVTM, ANQGSEA. CDR3 size: 11 residues. CDR3 bases: TGCAGCGTTGTCAATTACAATGAGCAGTTCTTC. Protein: CSVVNYNEQFF.

V and J are TRBV9 and TRBJ2-2; 7 bases line up with TRBD1. The CDR3 covers 18 residues. In germline, CDR1 is SGDLS, CDR2 YYNGEE. J gave up 4 bases and V 3 bases, and 15 bases lay outside the gene matches. DNA for the CDR3: TGTGCCAGCAGCGGCTTTCGCCCGGGACAGCCTACCACCGGGGAGCTGTTTTTT. Translated: CASSGFRPGQPTTGELFF.

V gene TRBV9 combines with J gene TRBJ2-7; D is ambiguous. Trimming removed 4 bases from V and 3 bases from J, with 14 bases in between. The CDR3 contains 14 residues. Germline assignment: CDR1 SGDLS and CDR2 YYNGEE. The CDR3 protein is CASSPSPTNYEQYF. The CDR3 nucleotides read TGTGCCAGCAGCCCAAGTCCGACCAACTACGAGCAGTACTTC.

This clone was detected once. The chain uses TRBV27 and TRBJ2-5; D gene uncertain. The germline gives CDR1 MNHEY, CDR2 SMNVEV (reference sequence). Trimming took off 7 bases at V and 2 bases at J, with 11 bases between the two ends. The CDR3 is 13 amino acids. In DNA form, the CDR3 reads TGTGCCAGCAAATACATACAGCAAGAGACCCAGTACTTC. This encodes CASKYIQQETQYF.

The chain uses TRBV3-1 (or the pseudogene TRBV3-2) and TRBJ2-3; D is undetermined. In germline, CDR1 is LGHDT, CDR2 YNNKEL (reference sequence). The ends were cut back, 4 bases at V and 5 bases at J, with 7 bases in the middle. This CDR3 is built from 12 residues. DNA of the CDR3: TGTGCCAGCAGCCTGATCCGAGATACGCAGTATTTT. Protein: CASSLIRDTQYF.

This chain joins TRBV7-9 and TRBJ2-4; 13 bases agree with TRBD2. CDR1 is SEHNR and CDR2 is FQNEAQ in the germline V gene (reference sequence). Germline trimming cut 5 bases from V and 2 bases from J; bases unmatched to any gene: 6. This CDR3 is built from 17 residues. The CDR3 DNA reads TGTGCCAGCAGCGATACTAGCGGGGGGGTTCCCAAAAACATTCAGTACTTC. This translates into CASSDTSGGVPKNIQYF.

The chain couples TRBV9 to TRBJ1-1; D not certain. Germline V gene sequence: CDR1 SGDLS, CDR2 YYNGEE. Trimming left V 0 bases short and J 0 bases short, with 9 bases between. The CDR3 is 15 residues long. The CDR3 DNA reads as TGTGCCAGCAGCGTAGATGGAGCAATGAACACTGAAGCTTTCTTT. Amino acids: CASSVDGAMNTEAFF.

The chain combines TRBV28 with TRBJ2-4; 9 bases fit TRBD2. With V trimmed by 6 bases and J by 7 bases, 13 bases remained unmatched. Germline V CDR1 and CDR2: MDHEN, SYDVKM. This CDR3 spans 16 amino acids. Written as DNA, the CDR3 is TGTGCCAGCAGCCACTTGAGCGGGGGGTTTTTTAACATTCAGTACTTC. Translated, it gives CASSHLSGGFFNIQYF.

The genes are TRBV5-6 and TRBJ1-2; a possible D gene is TRBD1 (5 bases). There are 15 residues in the CDR3. Germline CDR1 SGHDT, CDR2 YYEEEE. Trimming cost V 4 bases and J 3 bases, with 16 bases left between them. In DNA, the CDR3 is TGTGCCAGCAGCCCGTTTGGGAGGGGTGACTATGGCTACACCTTC. Protein product: CASSPFGRGDYGYTF.

This clone has a handful of counts. The J gene is TRBJ1-5, the V gene TRBV7-8; 9 bases map to TRBD1. Germline loops: CDR1 SGHVS, CDR2 FQNEAQ. V trimming: 2 bases; J trimming: 3 bases; junction bases outside the gene matches: 5. This CDR3 region has 16 residues. CDR3 sequence reads: CASSLKRDRANQPQHF. As DNA, the CDR3 is TGTGCCAGCAGCTTAAAGCGGGACAGGGCCAATCAGCCCCAGCATTTT.

V gene TRBV4-1 combines with J gene TRBJ2-7; D possibly corresponds to TRBD2 (6 bases). Germline loops: CDR1 MGHRA, CDR2 YSYEKL. The V end was cut by 0 bases, the J end by 2 bases, with 8 bases between. This CDR3 is built from 14 residues. The chain's CDR3 is CASSQDGGTYEQYF. CDR3 coding DNA: TGCGCCAGCAGCCAAGATGGGGGGACCTACGAGCAGTACTTC.

This chain links TRBV27 with TRBJ2-5; 7 nucleotides align to TRBD1. The CDR3 contains 13 residues. V lost 3 bases to trimming and J lost 5 bases; unmatched junction nucleotides: 3. CDR1 and CDR2 from the germline V gene are MNHEY and SMNVEV (reference sequence). The CDR3 loop reads CASSFFRGETQYF. In nucleotides, the CDR3 is TGTGCCAGCAGTTTCTTCAGGGGGGAGACCCAGTACTTC.

The chain carries TRBV18 and TRBJ2-4; 7 nucleotides align to TRBD1. The V segment lost 3 bases and the J segment 5 bases; nucleotides outside the gene matches: 4. The CDR3 consists of 14 residues. Germline assignment: CDR1 KGHSH and CDR2 LQKENI. CDR3 nucleotides: TGTGCCAGCTCACCCGGGACAGAAGAAAACATTCAGTACTTC. Its translation: CASSPGTEENIQYF.

The chain joins TRBV19 to TRBJ1-2; 10 bases match TRBD1. Losses at the gene ends were 4 bases for V and 7 bases for J; bases not matched to a gene: 9. Germline V CDR1 and CDR2: LNHDA, SQIVND (reference sequence). CDR3 length equals 15 residues. CDR3 region: CASSTRAGTGVGYTF. CDR3 in DNA: TGTGCCAGTAGTACCCGAGCCGGGACAGGGGTTGGCTACACCTTC. Full variable domain (outside the CDR3, taken from reference TRBV19 and TRBJ1-2): DGGITQSPKYLFRKEGQNVTLSCEQNLNHDAMYWYRQDPGQGLRLIYYSQIVNDFQKGDIAEGYSVSREKKESFPLTVTSAQKNPTAFYLCASSTRAGTGVGYTFGSGTRLTVV.

The chain employs TRBV2 and TRBJ2-7; D is tentatively TRBD1 or TRBD2 (5 bases each). Trimming shortened V by 6 bases and J by 6 bases, and 12 bases separated the two germline ends. CDR1 is SNHLY, CDR2 FYNNEI, per germline. The CDR3 covers 12 residues. The CDR3 loop reads CASRGESSEQYF. CDR3 nucleotide sequence: TGTGCCAGCAGGGGGGAAAGCAGCGAGCAGTACTTC.

The chain joins TRBV7-9 to TRBJ2-7; 9 bases match TRBD1. Germline trimming cut 3 bases from V and 4 bases from J; bases unmatched to any gene: 4. CDR3 length: 14 amino acids. Germline CDR1 and CDR2: SEHNR and FQNEAQ (reference sequence). The CDR3 loop reads CASSFWDREYEQYF. The DNA for the CDR3 is TGTGCCAGCAGCTTTTGGGACAGGGAATACGAGCAGTACTTC.

V gene TRBV19 combines with J gene TRBJ1-5, with TRBD1 identical over 9 bases. Losses at the gene ends were 5 bases for V and 2 bases for J; bases not matched to a gene: 22. The CDR3 loop spans 21 amino acids. In germline, CDR1 is LNHDA, CDR2 SQIVND (reference sequence). CDR3 bases: TGTGCCAGTAGTCCCTCAACAGGGGGACAGGGAAGGAGAGTCGGCAATCAGCCCCAGCATTTT. This encodes CASSPSTGGQGRRVGNQPQHF. Drawing the rest from reference TRBV19 and TRBJ1-5, the complete variable domain is DGGITQSPKYLFRKEGQNVTLSCEQNLNHDAMYWYRQDPGQGLRLIYYSQIVNDFQKGDIAEGYSVSREKKESFPLTVTSAQKNPTAFYLCASSPSTGGQGRRVGNQPQHFGDGTRLSIL.

J is TRBJ1-2 and V is TRBV27, with D possibly TRBD1 on 5 matching bases. Germline CDR1 and CDR2: MNHEY and SMNVEV (reference sequence). The CDR3 loop spans 15 amino acids. Trimming removed 5 bases at V and 4 bases at J, with 17 bases between. The CDR3 DNA follows: TGTGCCAGCAGTGGGGGGTTGCGGGGTTTCTATGGCTACACCTTC. Translation gives CASSGGLRGFYGYTF.

The gene calls are TRBV7-8 and TRBJ2-7; the D is unclear. Trimming cost V 5 bases and J 2 bases, with 13 bases left between them. This CDR3 is 14 amino acids long. CDR1 and CDR2 (germline): SGHVS, FQNEAQ. CDR3 in amino acids: CASSPPIAAYEQYF. The CDR3 DNA is TGTGCCAGCAGCCCCCCGATCGCGGCCTACGAGCAGTACTTC.

This chain joins TRBV7-9 and TRBJ2-1, with a possible D match to TRBD2 (7 bases). The CDR3 consists of 17 residues. Germline V gene lookup returns CDR1 SEHNR and CDR2 FQNEAQ (reference sequence). Trimming pared 5 bases from V and 0 bases from J, leaving 17 bases between. The DNA of the CDR3 is TGTGCCAGCAGCCCCTCTTTAGGGGGGGGCTCCTACAATGAGCAGTTCTTC. Its protein product is CASSPSLGGGSYNEQFF.

Remarks on this clone: The germline gene is not matched at one end of the junction; a read error may be the cause. This sequence joins TRBV3-1 (or the pseudogene TRBV3-2) and TRBJ2-7; 7 bases align to TRBD1. In germline, CDR1 is LGHDT, CDR2 YNNKEL (reference sequence). This CDR3 spans 14 amino acids. The CDR3: CASSPSGDSHGLGF. CDR3 nucleotides: TGTGCCAGCAGCCCGTCTGGGGACAGTCACGGGTTGGGCTTC.

CDR3 DNA sequence: TGTGCCAGCAGCGTAGGCGGGACGGAAATATATGGCTACACCTTC. Its protein is CASSVGGTEIYGYTF. The rearrangement joins TRBV9 to TRBJ1-2; TRBD1 is a possible D gene (5 bases). Between the trimmed V and J ends, which lost 0 bases and 5 bases, there was a span of 14 bases. The CDR3 is 15 residues long. Germline values: CDR1 SGDLS, CDR2 YYNGEE.

This rearrangement joins TRBV18 to TRBJ1-2; D uncertain. V lost 1 base and J lost 6, with 9 bases in between. CDR3 length equals 13 residues. CDR1 is KGHSH and CDR2 is LQKENI in the germline V gene. CDR3 DNA: TGTGCCAGCTCACCACGGGGTTCAGATGGCTACACCTTC. It specifies CASSPRGSDGYTF.

The chain employs TRBV3-1 (or the pseudogene TRBV3-2) and TRBJ2-7; unclear D gene. The germline CDR1 and CDR2 sequences are LGHDT and YNNKEL (reference sequence). V lost 4 bases, J lost 0 bases, and 10 bases lay in between. This CDR3 is built from 14 residues. CDR3 in DNA: TGTGCCAGCAGCCTAATGGGCTACTCCTACGAGCAGTACTTC. Protein product: CASSLMGYSYEQYF.

The genes are TRBV4-1 and TRBJ1-5; D is uncertain. Per germline, CDR1 MGHRA and CDR2 YSYEKL. The CDR3 is 14 residues long. The V and J ends lost 0 bases and 5 bases respectively, with 8 bases between them. In DNA form, the CDR3 reads TGCGCCAGCAGCCAAGATAGGGTCTATCAGCCCCAGCATTTT. Amino acids: CASSQDRVYQPQHF.

The V gene is TRBV15, the J gene TRBJ2-5; D perhaps matches TRBD1 (7 bases). CDR3 length: 15 amino acids. Germline V CDR1 and CDR2: LNHNV, YYDKDF (reference sequence). V lost 5 bases to trimming and J lost 4 bases, with 17 bases between them. CDR3 amino acids: CATSGPTGRGETQYF. For the CDR3, the DNA is TGTGCCACCAGCGGACCGACAGGGCGGGGAGAGACCCAGTACTTC.

The chain combines TRBV6-5 with TRBJ2-7; weak D call: TRBD1 (6 bases). Germline CDR1 MNHEY, CDR2 SVGAGI. The CDR3 is made up of 13 amino acids. Trimming took off 3 bases at V and 4 bases at J, with 10 bases between the two ends. This chain's CDR3 is CASSYTGHYEQYF. In DNA form, the CDR3 reads TGTGCCAGCAGTTATACAGGGCATTACGAGCAGTACTTC.

The V call is TRBV5-1, the J call TRBJ2-2; D gene ambiguous. Trimming cost V 0 bases and J 1 base, with 4 bases left between them. Germline values: CDR1 SGHRS, CDR2 YFSETQ. The CDR3 consists of 14 residues. CDR3: CASSLARNTGELFF. DNA for the CDR3: TGCGCCAGCAGCTTGGCTAGGAACACCGGGGAGCTGTTTTTT.

The chain employs TRBV7-3 and TRBJ1-6; 9 bases line up with TRBD1. The CDR3 length is 15 residues. Per the germline V gene, CDR1 is SGHTA and CDR2 is FQGTGA. V shed 4 bases and J 10 bases; nucleotides not matched to a gene: 8. CDR3 sequence: CASSWTGDGSSPLHF. Written as DNA, the CDR3 is TGTGCCAGCAGCTGGACAGGGGACGGAAGCTCACCCCTCCACTTT.

The CDR3 is CASSSHSGSTDTQYF. CDR3 nucleotides: TGTGCCAGCAGCTCGCATAGCGGGTCCACAGATACGCAGTATTTT. The chain uses TRBV11-2 and TRBJ2-3, with 7 positions matching TRBD2. The CDR3 covers 15 residues. The V gene end was trimmed by 4 bases and the J gene end by 2 bases; junction bases not matched to a gene: 6. In germline, CDR1 is SGHAT, CDR2 FQNNGV.